Following are 21 T cell receptor beta chains from one sample sequenced in a study of blood T cell repertoires in COVID-19. Sequencing was performed with immunoSEQ multiplex PCR; in TCRdb, only in-frame clones are kept and a portion is missing. The table includes about 150,000 clones, over 80% detected once. The sequencing input was peripheral blood. The receptor set was obtained from a woman aged 55 to 70 with acute or convalescent COVID-19.

This chain links TRBV14 with TRBJ1-1; 7 positions match TRBD1. The length of the CDR3 is 16 residues. Germline CDR1 reads SGHDN; CDR2 reads FVKESK. With V trimmed by 4 bases and J by 1 base, 9 bases remained unmatched. CDR3 sequence: CASSRQGGIWNTEAFF. In DNA form, the CDR3 reads TGTGCCAGCAGCCGGCAGGGGGGTATTTGGAACACTGAAGCTTTCTTT.

The J gene is TRBJ1-1, the V gene TRBV5-1; the D gene is possibly TRBD1 (6 bases). The germline gives CDR1 SGHRS, CDR2 YFSETQ. V dropped 0 bases and J dropped 1 base, with 13 bases sitting between them. The CDR3 totals 16 residues. The DNA of the CDR3 is TGCGCCAGCAGCTTGGTAATACGGACAGCGAACACTGAAGCTTTCTTT. Its translation is CASSLVIRTANTEAFF.

This clone was detected only a few times. The CDR3: CASSQPQTSGEKDTQYF. Here the CDR3 DNA reads TGTGCCAGCAGTCAACCTCAGACTAGCGGGGAGAAAGATACGCAGTATTTT. The chain recombines TRBV7-9 with TRBJ2-3; TRBD2 matches at 11 bases. V lost 6 bases, J lost 5 bases, and 13 bases stayed unmatched. CDR3 length equals 17 residues. Germline V CDR1 and CDR2: SEHNR, FQNEAQ (reference sequence).

This chain links TRBV7-9 with TRBJ2-3, with 7 bases aligning to TRBD1. The CDR3 extends over 16 amino acids. Per germline, CDR1 SEHNR and CDR2 FQNEAQ (reference sequence). Trimming cost V 4 bases and J 2 bases; bases outside gene matches: 9. The chain's CDR3 is CASSSLRDRPTDTQYF. The CDR3 nucleotides read TGTGCCAGCAGCTCCCTCCGGGACAGACCCACAGATACGCAGTATTTT. The full variable domain, in which reference TRBV7-9 and TRBJ2-3 provide the parts outside the CDR3, is DTGVSQNPRHKITKRGQNVTFRCDPISEHNRLYWYRQTLGQGPEFLTYFQNEAQLEKSRLLSDRFSAERPKGSFSTLEIQRTEQGDSAMYLCASSSLRDRPTDTQYFGPGTRLTVL.

The genes are TRBV6-5 and TRBJ1-5; TRBD1 matches 9 bases. The J segment lost 3 bases and the V segment lost 6 bases, leaving 6 bases of the junction unmatched. The germline gives CDR1 MNHEY, CDR2 SVGAGI. There are 15 residues in the CDR3. The CDR3: CASSLGQGNNQPQHF. As DNA, the CDR3 is TGTGCCAGCAGCTTAGGACAGGGGAACAATCAGCCCCAGCATTTT.

CDR3 protein: CASSLPGQDEYSGNTIYF. In nucleotides, the CDR3 is TGTGCCAGCAGCTTGCCAGGACAGGATGAGTACTCTGGAAACACCATATATTTT. The chain joins TRBV11-2 to TRBJ1-3, with TRBD1 matching over 7 bases. The CDR3 extends over 18 amino acids. After removal of 3 bases from V and 0 bases from J, the junction contained 11 bases not matched to a gene. The V gene's germline CDR1 is SGHAT and CDR2 FQNNGV. The variable domain in full, with the rest retrieved from reference TRBV11-2 and TRBJ1-3, is EAGVAQSPRYKIIEKRQSVAFWCNPISGHATLYWYQQILGQGPKLLIQFQNNGVVDDSQLPKDRFSAERLKGVDSTLKIQPAKLEDSAVYLCASSLPGQDEYSGNTIYFGEGSWLTVV.

This chain joins TRBV7-2 and TRBJ2-4, with 12 bases that match TRBD2. V gave up 1 base and J gave up 5 bases; unmatched junction bases: 6. Germline CDR1 is SGHTA and CDR2 is FQGNSA. This CDR3 is built from 17 residues. The CDR3 reads CASSLVLAGGPQNIQYF. As DNA, the CDR3 is TGTGCCAGCAGCTTAGTCCTAGCGGGGGGGCCCCAAAACATTCAGTACTTC.

The chain recombines TRBV4-3 with TRBJ1-2; TRBD1 agrees at 7 bases. The CDR3 contains 16 residues. CDR1 and CDR2 from the germline V gene are LGHNA and YSLEER. J gave up 2 bases and V 3 bases, and 9 bases lay outside the gene matches. The CDR3 bases are TGCGCCAGCAGCCAGGGACTGACAGGGAGCAACTATGGCTACACCTTC. Its translation: CASSQGLTGSNYGYTF.

This clone was found once. The chain employs TRBV19 and TRBJ2-2; tentatively, D is TRBD1 (6 bases). The V gene's germline CDR1 is LNHDA and CDR2 SQIVND (reference sequence). Trimming cost V 6 bases and J 6 bases, with 17 bases left between them. CDR3 length: 15 residues. The CDR3 protein is CASRTTYTGPGELFF. In DNA form, the CDR3 reads TGTGCCAGTAGGACCACGTACACAGGGCCCGGGGAGCTGTTTTTT.

The chain has TRBV7-2 and TRBJ2-3, with 7 bases that match TRBD2. CDR3 size: 15 residues. V was clipped by 4 bases and J by 3 bases; unmatched bases: 7. Germline CDR1 is SGHTA and CDR2 is FQGNSA. The CDR3 region has the DNA TGTGCCAGCAGCTCTGGGACTACCTCAACAGATACGCAGTATTTT. Translating it yields CASSSGTTSTDTQYF.

The chain combines TRBV7-8 with TRBJ1-6; D is uncertain. The CDR3 is 14 residues long. Germline CDR1 SGHVS, CDR2 FQNEAQ. V was pared by 0 bases and J by 9 bases, with 9 bases between. In DNA, the CDR3 is TGTGCCAGCAGCTTAGCCGGAGGAGGTTCACCCCTCCACTTT. It encodes CASSLAGGGSPLHF.

V gene TRBV30 combines with J gene TRBJ1-6; D is perhaps TRBD1 (5 bases). V lost 0 bases and J lost 4, with 19 bases in between. CDR1 is GTSNPN and CDR2 is SVGIG in the germline V gene (reference sequence). The CDR3 length is 18 residues. CDR3 residues: CAWSVARTIGGYNSPLHF. The CDR3 coding sequence is TGTGCCTGGAGTGTGGCCAGGACCATCGGGGGATATAATTCACCCCTCCACTTT.

V gene TRBV5-1 combines with J gene TRBJ2-5; 7 bases are a match to TRBD1. The CDR3 is made up of 15 amino acids. V dropped 0 bases and J dropped 0; count of bases not matched to a gene: 2. The germline V gene encodes CDR1 SGHRS and CDR2 YFSETQ. The CDR3 bases are TGCGCCAGCAGCTTGGGACAGGGCAACCAAGAGACCCAGTACTTC. Translated: CASSLGQGNQETQYF. The whole variable domain, remainder taken from reference TRBV5-1 and TRBJ2-5, is KAGVTQTPRYLIKTRGQQVTLSCSPISGHRSVSWYQQTPGQGLQFLFEYFSETQRNKGNFPGRFSGRQFSNSRSEMNVSTLELGDSALYLCASSLGQGNQETQYFGPGTRLLVL.

The chain recombines TRBV29-1 with TRBJ1-2, with D maybe TRBD1 (6 bases). Germline lookup yields CDR1 SQVTM and CDR2 ANQGSEA. The CDR3 totals 13 residues. V lost 1 base and J lost 6, with 12 bases in between. The CDR3 DNA sequence: TGCAGCGTTGAAGTTCGAGACAGGAATGGCTACACCTTC. It yields the protein CSVEVRDRNGYTF.

The chain links TRBV6-1 to TRBJ1-3; D call uncertain. CDR3 length: 16 residues. Trimming took 0 bases from V and 0 from J, leaving 9 bases between them. Germline CDR1 MNHNS, CDR2 SASEGT. The CDR3 nucleotides are TGTGCCAGCAGTGAAGCGACGAGGTTCTCTGGAAACACCATATATTTT. Amino acids: CASSEATRFSGNTIYF.

The chain couples TRBV11-3 to TRBJ2-7; TRBD2 might be the D (6 bases). The germline CDR1 and CDR2 sequences are SGHNT and YENEEA. The CDR3 covers 13 residues. Trimming shortened V by 3 bases and J by 5 bases, and 11 bases separated the two germline ends. The DNA for the CDR3 is TGTGCCAGCAGCTTTGGCGGGGTCAACGAGCAGTACTTC. Its translation is CASSFGGVNEQYF.

V and J are TRBV5-1 and TRBJ1-1; perhaps TRBD1 as D (6 bases). Trimming cost V 0 bases and J 4 bases, with 10 bases left between them. This CDR3 contains 14 residues. The germline CDR1 and CDR2 sequences are SGHRS and YFSETQ. The CDR3 here is CASSLVGGLTEAFF. In nucleotides, the CDR3 is TGCGCCAGCAGCTTGGTCGGGGGGCTCACTGAAGCTTTCTTT.

This rearrangement joins TRBV10-1 to TRBJ1-5, with 8 positions matching TRBD1. CDR3 length: 15 residues. Germline CDR1 reads WNHNN; CDR2 reads SYGVQD (reference sequence). J was trimmed by 1 base and V by 9 bases; bases with no gene match: 8. The CDR3 loop reads CARRGQGGSNQPQHF. CDR3 in DNA: TGCGCCAGAAGAGGACAGGGTGGAAGCAATCAGCCCCAGCATTTT.

V gene TRBV6-1 combines with J gene TRBJ1-1, with 7 positions matching TRBD1. CDR1 and CDR2 from the germline V gene are MNHNS and SASEGT. The CDR3 covers 16 residues. V was pared by 4 bases and J by 1 base, with 9 bases of the junction left unmatched. CDR3 amino acids: CASSGRITGENTEAFF. The DNA of the CDR3 is TGTGCCAGCAGTGGACGGATAACAGGGGAGAACACTGAAGCTTTCTTT.

This chain connects TRBV6-1 to TRBJ1-3; 12 bases are a match to TRBD1. Trimming took 3 bases from V and 4 from J; bases not matched to a gene: 4. Per the germline V gene, CDR1 is MNHNS and CDR2 is SASEGT. The CDR3 totals 16 residues. The CDR3 bases are TGTGCCAGCAGTGATCCGGGACAGGGGGCCGGAAACACCATATATTTT. Translated, it gives CASSDPGQGAGNTIYF.

V usage is TRBV6-1 and J usage is TRBJ1-6; 10 nucleotides align to TRBD1. The CDR3 extends over 16 amino acids. Trimming at V came to 4 bases and at J to 6 bases, leaving 6 bases not matched to a gene. CDR1 and CDR2 from the germline V gene are MNHNS and SASEGT. The CDR3 bases are TGTGCCAGCAGTGCGAGACAGGGGGCTGGTAATTCACCCCTCCACTTT. Encoded protein: CASSARQGAGNSPLHF.